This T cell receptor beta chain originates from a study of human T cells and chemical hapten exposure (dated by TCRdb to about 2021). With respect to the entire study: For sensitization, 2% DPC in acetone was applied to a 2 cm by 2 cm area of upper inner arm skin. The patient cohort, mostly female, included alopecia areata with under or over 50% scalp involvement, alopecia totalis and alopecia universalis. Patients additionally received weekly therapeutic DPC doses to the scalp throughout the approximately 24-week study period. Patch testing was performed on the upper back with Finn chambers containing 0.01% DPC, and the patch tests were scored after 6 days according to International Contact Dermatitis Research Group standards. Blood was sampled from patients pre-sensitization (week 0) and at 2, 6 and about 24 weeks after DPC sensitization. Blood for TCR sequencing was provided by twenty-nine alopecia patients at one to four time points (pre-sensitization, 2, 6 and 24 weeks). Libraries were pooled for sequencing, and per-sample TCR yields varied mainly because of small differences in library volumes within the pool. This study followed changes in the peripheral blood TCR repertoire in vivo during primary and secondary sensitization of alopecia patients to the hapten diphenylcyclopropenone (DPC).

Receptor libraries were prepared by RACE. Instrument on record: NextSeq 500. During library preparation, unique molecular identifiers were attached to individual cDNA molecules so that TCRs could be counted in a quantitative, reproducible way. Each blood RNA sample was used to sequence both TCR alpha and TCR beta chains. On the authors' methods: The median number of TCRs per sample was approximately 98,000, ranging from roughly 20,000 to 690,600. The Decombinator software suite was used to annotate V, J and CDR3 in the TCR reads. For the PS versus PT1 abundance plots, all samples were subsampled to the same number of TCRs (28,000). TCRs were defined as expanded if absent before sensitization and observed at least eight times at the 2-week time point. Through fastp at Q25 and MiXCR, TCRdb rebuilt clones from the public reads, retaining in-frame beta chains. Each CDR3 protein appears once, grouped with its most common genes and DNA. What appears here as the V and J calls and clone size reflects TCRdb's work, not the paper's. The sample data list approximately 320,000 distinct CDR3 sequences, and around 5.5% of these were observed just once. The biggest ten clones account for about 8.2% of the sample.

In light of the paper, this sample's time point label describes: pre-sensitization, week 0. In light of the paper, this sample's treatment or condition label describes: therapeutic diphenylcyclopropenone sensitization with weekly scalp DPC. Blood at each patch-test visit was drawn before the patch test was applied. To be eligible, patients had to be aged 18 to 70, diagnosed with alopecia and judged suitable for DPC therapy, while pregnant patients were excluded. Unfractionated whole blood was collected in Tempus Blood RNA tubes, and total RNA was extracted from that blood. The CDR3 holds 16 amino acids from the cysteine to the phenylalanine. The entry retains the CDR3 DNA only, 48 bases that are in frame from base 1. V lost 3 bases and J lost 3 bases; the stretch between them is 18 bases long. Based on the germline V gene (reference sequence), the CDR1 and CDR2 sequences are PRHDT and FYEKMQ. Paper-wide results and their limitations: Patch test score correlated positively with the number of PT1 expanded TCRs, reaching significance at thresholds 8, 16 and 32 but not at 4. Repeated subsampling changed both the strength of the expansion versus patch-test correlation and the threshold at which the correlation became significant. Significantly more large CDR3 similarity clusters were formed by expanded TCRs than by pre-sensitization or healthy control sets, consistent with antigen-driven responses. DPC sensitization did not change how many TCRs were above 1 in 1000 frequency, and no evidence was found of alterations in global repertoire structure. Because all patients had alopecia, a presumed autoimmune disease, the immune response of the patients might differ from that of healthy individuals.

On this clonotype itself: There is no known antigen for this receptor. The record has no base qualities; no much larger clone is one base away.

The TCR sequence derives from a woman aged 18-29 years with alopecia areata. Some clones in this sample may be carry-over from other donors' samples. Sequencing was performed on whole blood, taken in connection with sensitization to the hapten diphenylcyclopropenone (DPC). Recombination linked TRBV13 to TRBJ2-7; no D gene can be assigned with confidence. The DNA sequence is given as TGTGCCAGCAGCTTGCCCACCCGGGTTCGTGGCTACGAGCAGTACTTC. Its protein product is CASSLPTRVRGYEQYF.